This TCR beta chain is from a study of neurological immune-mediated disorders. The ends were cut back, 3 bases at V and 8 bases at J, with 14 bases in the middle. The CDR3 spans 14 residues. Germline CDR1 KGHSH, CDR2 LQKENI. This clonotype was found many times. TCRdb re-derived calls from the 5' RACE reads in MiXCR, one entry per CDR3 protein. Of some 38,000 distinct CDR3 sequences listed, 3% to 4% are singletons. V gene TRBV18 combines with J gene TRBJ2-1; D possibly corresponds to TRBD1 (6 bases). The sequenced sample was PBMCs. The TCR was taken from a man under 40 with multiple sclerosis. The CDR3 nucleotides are TGTGCCAGCTCACCCAGGGGACCAGGGGATGAGCAGTTCTTC. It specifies CASSPRGPGDEQFF.